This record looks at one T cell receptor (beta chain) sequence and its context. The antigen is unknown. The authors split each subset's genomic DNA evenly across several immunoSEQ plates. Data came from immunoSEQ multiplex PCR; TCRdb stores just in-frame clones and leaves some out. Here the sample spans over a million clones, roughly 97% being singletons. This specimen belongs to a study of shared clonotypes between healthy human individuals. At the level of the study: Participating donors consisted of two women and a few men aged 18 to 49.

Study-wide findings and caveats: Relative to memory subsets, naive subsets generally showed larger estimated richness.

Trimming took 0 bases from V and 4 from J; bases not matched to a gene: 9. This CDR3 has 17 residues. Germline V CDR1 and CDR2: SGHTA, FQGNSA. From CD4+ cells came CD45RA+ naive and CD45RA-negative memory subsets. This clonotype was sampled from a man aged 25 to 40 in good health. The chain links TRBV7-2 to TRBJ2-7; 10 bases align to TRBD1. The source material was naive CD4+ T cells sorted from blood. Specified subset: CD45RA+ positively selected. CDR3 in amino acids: CASSLADGTGVLYEQYF. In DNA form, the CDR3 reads TGTGCCAGCAGCTTAGCCGACGGGACAGGGGTCCTGTACGAGCAGTACTTC.